A single sample is the source of the 9 T cell receptor beta chains below, sequenced in a study of control samples from healthy donors and cancer patients. The assay was immunoSEQ multiplex PCR, and TCRdb's table has in-frame clones only and misses some. This sample has about 110,000 clones, with roughly four fifths found just once. What was sequenced was blood. Receptors were obtained from a woman aged 45 to 65 in good health.

This chain connects TRBV10-1 to TRBJ2-7; 9 nucleotides match TRBD1. CDR3 length equals 16 residues. After removal of 6 bases from V and 2 bases from J, the junction contained 11 bases not matched to a gene. From germline, CDR1 is WNHNN and CDR2 SYGVQD (reference sequence). The CDR3 spells CASRPTAGQGPYEQYF. For the CDR3, the DNA is TGCGCCAGCAGACCCACCGCGGGACAGGGACCCTACGAGCAGTACTTC.

The V and J genes are TRBV6-2 or TRBV6-3 and TRBJ2-7; D ambiguous. CDR3 length: 13 amino acids. Trimming removed 4 bases at V and 3 bases at J, with 10 bases between. Germline CDR1 and CDR2: MNHEY and SVGEGT. The CDR3 bases are TGTGCCAGCAGTTTCGGCAGCCTCTACGAGCAGTACTTC. It specifies CASSFGSLYEQYF.

This clone has a single count. The chain uses TRBV4-3 and TRBJ2-7; 8 nucleotides line up with TRBD2. V dropped 4 bases and J dropped 1; count of bases not matched to a gene: 9. The length of the CDR3 is 16 residues. The V gene's germline CDR1 is LGHNA and CDR2 YSLEER. CDR3 amino acids: CASSPAPSGSSYEQYF. In nucleotides, the CDR3 is TGCGCCAGCAGCCCAGCCCCCAGCGGGAGTTCCTACGAGCAGTACTTC.

This sequence joins TRBV7-9 and TRBJ1-5; TRBD1 agrees at 10 bases. V was clipped by 3 bases and J by 1 base; unmatched bases: 9. The CDR3 is 18 residues long. Germline lookup yields CDR1 SEHNR and CDR2 FQNEAQ (reference sequence). The CDR3 bases are TGTGCCAGCAGCTTGGGCAGGACAGGGGGAGAGAGCAATCAGCCCCAGCATTTT. Amino acid sequence: CASSLGRTGGESNQPQHF.

The chain combines TRBV9 with TRBJ1-1; D is uncertain. CDR1 and CDR2 from the germline V gene are SGDLS and YYNGEE. The CDR3 runs to 14 residues. The ends were cut back, 0 bases at V and 2 bases at J, with 8 bases in the middle. CDR3: CASSVGGYNTEAFF. Here the CDR3 DNA reads TGTGCCAGCAGCGTAGGGGGTTATAACACTGAAGCTTTCTTT. Supplemented by reference TRBV9 and TRBJ1-1, the full variable domain reads DSGVTQTPKHLITATGQRVTLRCSPRSGDLSVYWYQQSLDQGLQFLIQYYNGEERAKGNILERFSAQQFPDLHSELNLSSLELGDSALYFCASSVGGYNTEAFFGQGTRLTVV.

This CDR3 is CASSLEGHISAQYF. The CDR3 region has the DNA TGCGCCAGCAGCTTGGAGGGACATATATCCGCGCAGTACTTC. The chain employs TRBV5-1 and TRBJ2-7, with a tentative D call TRBD1 (6 bases). V lost 0 bases and J 9 bases, leaving 16 bases between the germline ends. The germline V gene encodes CDR1 SGHRS and CDR2 YFSETQ. The CDR3 has 14 residues.

The chain couples TRBV28 to TRBJ2-7; D is unresolved. This CDR3 is built from 12 residues. V was shortened by 6 bases and J by 4 bases, with 10 bases between the two germline ends. Germline loops: CDR1 MDHEN, CDR2 SYDVKM. CDR3 sequence (DNA): TGTGCCAGCAGGGAAGCTGCGTACGAGCAGTACTTC. It specifies CASREAAYEQYF.

The rearrangement uses TRBV19 and TRBJ2-1, with D perhaps matching TRBD1 (6 bases). The CDR3 totals 15 residues. Germline CDR1 LNHDA, CDR2 SQIVND (reference sequence). V was cut by 3 bases and J by 5 bases, with 14 bases left in between. CDR3 sequence: CASSMSRGTNNEQFF. CDR3 bases: TGTGCCAGTAGTATGTCCAGGGGCACTAACAATGAGCAGTTCTTC.

The genes are TRBV11-2 and TRBJ2-7; 7 bases line up with TRBD2. The CDR3 runs 15 residues. Per germline, CDR1 SGHAT and CDR2 FQNNGV. V shed 4 bases, J shed 0 bases, and the junction held 6 bases outside the gene matches. The CDR3 here is CASSSISGRSYEQYF. In nucleotides, the CDR3 is TGTGCCAGCAGCTCGATTAGCGGGCGCTCCTACGAGCAGTACTTC.